The clone carrying this T cell receptor (beta chain) was picked up a small number of times. The sample is drawn from a study of human T cells and chemical hapten exposure. Trimming pared 4 bases from V and 8 bases from J, leaving 12 bases between. The CDR3 sequence is 13 residues long. Germline V gene sequence: CDR1 LGHDT, CDR2 YNNKEL (reference sequence). The time point is: patch test 1, 2 weeks after DPC sensitization. Described treatment: therapeutic diphenylcyclopropenone sensitization with weekly scalp DPC. TCRdb called the RACE reads again in MiXCR, with one record for every CDR3 protein. The sample has some 170,000 distinct CDR3 sequences; more than 20% are singletons.

The V call is TRBV3-1, the J call TRBJ2-1; D is unresolved. The TCR was taken from a woman between 45 and 60 years old with alopecia areata. Some clones in this sample may be carry-over from other donors' samples. The material sequenced was whole blood, taken in connection with sensitization to the hapten diphenylcyclopropenone (DPC). The DNA for the CDR3 is TGTGCCAGCAGCCGACGAGAGCTCCATGAGCAGTTCTTC. Its protein is CASSRRELHEQFF.